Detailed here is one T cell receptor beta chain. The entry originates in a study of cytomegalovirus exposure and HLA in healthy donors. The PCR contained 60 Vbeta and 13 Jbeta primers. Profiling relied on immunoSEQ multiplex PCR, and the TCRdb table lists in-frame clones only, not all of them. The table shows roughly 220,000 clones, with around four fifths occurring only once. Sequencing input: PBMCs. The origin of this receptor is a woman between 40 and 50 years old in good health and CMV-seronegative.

The CDR3, as DNA: TGTGCCAGCAGCAAAGGGGGACAGGGCTATGGCTACACCTTC. It encodes CASSKGGQGYGYTF. The rearrangement uses TRBV21-1 and TRBJ1-2; TRBD1 reflects the table's D call only, with no check against the DNA. TRBV21-1 is termed a pseudogene. The CDR3 is 14 residues long.